This T cell receptor beta chain was observed in a study of T-cell memory formation after mild COVID-19. Study outcomes and limitations: Pre-infection memory carried some responding clones, suggesting that cross-reactive memory joined. Clones shrinking from day 15 to 85 showed even CD4/CD8 mixes; later expanders tilted CD4+. Clonal second-wave expansions that peaked on day 37 had unconfirmed SARS-CoV-2 specificity.

The V and J ends lost 1 base and 2 bases respectively, with 9 bases between them. The germline gives CDR1 DFQATT, CDR2 SNEGSKA (reference sequence). CDR3 length: 13 residues. Each CDR3 protein gets one entry after TCRdb re-called the 5' RACE reads with MiXCR. The table records over 60,000 distinct CDR3 sequences, around 17% of them present only once. This clonotype was counted a few times. Its target is not known. The TCR originated in an adult woman who had mild COVID-19 (a few samples of this study predate the infection). Cell type and time point are not known. Sequenced material: PBMCs or a T cell subset sorted from them (not recorded which). This sequence joins TRBV20-1 and TRBJ2-7; D is possibly TRBD1 (6 bases). Here the CDR3 DNA reads TGCAGTGCTAGAGGGCAGGGGCCCTACGAGCAGTACTTC. Translation gives CSARGQGPYEQYF.